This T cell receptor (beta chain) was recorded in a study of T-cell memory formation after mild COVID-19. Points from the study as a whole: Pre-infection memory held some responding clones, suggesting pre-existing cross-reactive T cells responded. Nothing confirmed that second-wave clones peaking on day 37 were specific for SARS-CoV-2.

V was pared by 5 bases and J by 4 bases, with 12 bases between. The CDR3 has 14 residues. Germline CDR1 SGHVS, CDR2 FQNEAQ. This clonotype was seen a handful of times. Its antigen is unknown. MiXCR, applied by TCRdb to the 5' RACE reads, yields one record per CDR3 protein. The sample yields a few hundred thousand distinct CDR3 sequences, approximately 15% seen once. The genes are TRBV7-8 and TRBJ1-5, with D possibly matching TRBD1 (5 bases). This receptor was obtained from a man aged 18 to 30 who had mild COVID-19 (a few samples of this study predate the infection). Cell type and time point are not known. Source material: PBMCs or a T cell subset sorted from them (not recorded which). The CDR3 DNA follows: TGTGCCAGCAGCCTGGGACGGACTAATCAGCCCCAGCATTTT. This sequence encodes CASSLGRTNQPQHF.